The source of this T cell receptor (beta chain) is a study of identical twins. TCRdb reprocessed the 5' RACE reads via MiXCR and lists one record per CDR3 protein. The sample records hundreds of thousands of distinct CDR3 sequences, about 22% being singletons. Study-wide results and limits: Reduced insertions were recorded for abundant cord blood beta clonotypes, with no such pattern in memory repertoires. Recombination models fit unrelated individuals' TCR alpha sharing but underestimated twins'. Surplus twin overlap in beta out-of-frame sequences was less pronounced. Out-of-frame alpha sequences shared between twins exhibited an excess of low generation probability.

CDR3 length equals 15 residues. V lost 4 bases, J lost 4 bases, and 5 bases stayed unmatched. In germline, CDR1 is SGHDN, CDR2 FVKESK. This clonotype has only a few counts. The target antigen is unknown. These sequences were also reported in another study, on yellow fever vaccine responses in identical twins.

The chain couples TRBV14 to TRBJ2-5, with 11 bases fitting TRBD1. This clonotype was obtained from a woman between 18 and 29 years old in good health. Sequences were obtained from CD4+ T cells sorted from blood. In DNA form, the CDR3 reads TGTGCCAGCAGCCCCAGGACAGGGGGCTCAGAGACCCAGTACTTC. Translating it yields CASSPRTGGSETQYF.